The TCR beta chain under discussion was sequenced for a study of tumor and adjacent non-tumor tissue in lung cancer. This CDR3 is 16 amino acids long. CDR1 and CDR2 (germline): LGHNA, YNFKEQ. The library came from three nested PCR rounds adapted from ARM-PCR protocols. One entry per CDR3 protein results from TCRdb running MiXCR on the multiplex PCR reads. The table has about 67,000 distinct CDR3 sequences, 76% seen once. The study's findings and limits: Patients with more diverse tumor TCRs had worse survival. Tumor tissue had significantly higher TCR diversity than normal lung. Tumor repertoires had a smaller top 100 clone share than normal lung.

The template was RNA from unsorted bulk tissue. This non-tumor lung sample came from over 3 cm beyond the tumor edge. Between August and November 2014, newly diagnosed, chemotherapy-naive lung cancer patients underwent thoracic surgery in China. Details on this clonotype: The antigen is unknown.

The TCR originated in a man aged 55 to 70 with non-small cell lung cancer. Sample: distant non-tumor lung tissue. V is TRBV4-2 and J is TRBJ2-3, with a possible D match to TRBD2 (5 bases). The CDR3 loop reads CVSSQDLVGEADTQYF. The CDR3 DNA is TGTGTCAGTAGCCAAGATCTTGTGGGAGAGGCAGATACGCAGTATTTT.